The text below deals with one T cell receptor (beta chain). This specimen belongs to a study of blood T cell repertoires in COVID-19. Using immunoSEQ multiplex PCR, the repertoire was profiled, and TCRdb retains in-frame clones only, with some absent. The top ten clones hold approximately 10% of a sample with around 87,000 clones, about 76% of them seen once. From germline, CDR1 is SGHRS and CDR2 YFSETQ. Germline trimming cut 0 bases from V and 1 base from J; bases unmatched to any gene: 6. The CDR3 sequence is 18 residues long. This clonotype was obtained from a woman of 80 years or more with acute or convalescent COVID-19. The chain uses TRBV5-1 and TRBJ2-3; the match to TRBD2 covers 12 bases. Sequenced: peripheral blood. The CDR3 DNA follows: TGCGCCAGCAGCTTGGTGACTAGCGGGAGCGATGGCACAGATACGCAGTATTTT. Its protein is CASSLVTSGSDGTDTQYF. Using reference TRBV5-1 and TRBJ2-3 for the parts outside the CDR3, the full variable domain is KAGVTQTPRYLIKTRGQQVTLSCSPISGHRSVSWYQQTPGQGLQFLFEYFSETQRNKGNFPGRFSGRQFSNSRSEMNVSTLELGDSALYLCASSLVTSGSDGTDTQYFGPGTRLTVL.